This TCR beta chain was recovered during a study of T cell changes during pregnancy in multiple sclerosis. The trim removed 4 bases at V and 2 bases at J, leaving 6 bases unmatched. CDR3 length equals 15 residues. Germline values: CDR1 SGHRS, CDR2 YFSETQ. The table came from immunoSEQ multiplex PCR; TCRdb's copy has only in-frame clones and leaves some out. The data hold about 34,000 clones, with approximately 91% observed a single time. This clonotype originated in a female donor in good health, enrolled as a control in a pregnancy study. The chain employs TRBV5-1 and TRBJ1-5; 7 nucleotides line up with TRBD1. The source was peripheral blood, collected in the second trimester of pregnancy. The CDR3 reads CASSPETGRNQPQHF. The CDR3 bases are TGCGCCAGCAGCCCCGAGACAGGGCGCAATCAGCCCCAGCATTTT.